The rows below give T cell receptor beta chains drawn from one sample of a study of cytomegalovirus exposure and HLA in healthy donors. The repertoire was sequenced with immunoSEQ multiplex PCR; TCRdb's copy has only in-frame clones and lacks some. The sample comprises approximately 110,000 clones, around 80% of which are singletons, and about 1.1% rests with the top ten. Sequencing was performed on PBMCs. Receptors were obtained from a woman in her twenties or thirties in good health and CMV-seronegative. Each CDR3 is given with its conserved first and last residue. The D gene is left open where the match is weak. Clone size appears in some rows only: once, few, many, or a class for an expanded clone.

d_call clone_size j_call v_call cdr3_nt cdr3_aa
- - TRBJ1-5 TRBV27 TGTGCCAGCAGTCTAAACCTAGCTAGCAATCAGCCCCAGCATTTT CASSLNLASNQPQHF
TRBD1 - TRBJ2-7 TRBV19 TGTGCCAGTAGTATCGGACAGGCCGCCTACGAGCAGTACTTC CASSIGQAAYEQYF
- once TRBJ2-5 TRBV18 TGTGCCAGCTCACCACCTAGCCTCCCCAAAGAGACCCAGTACTTC CASSPPSLPKETQYF
- - TRBJ2-3 TRBV27 TGTGCCAGCAGTTCTACCTATAACACAGATACGCAGTATTTT CASSSTYNTDTQYF
TRBD2 - TRBJ2-5 TRBV2 TGTGCCAGCAGTGGACTAGCGGGAGAAGGAGAGACCCAGTACTTC CASSGLAGEGETQYF
- - TRBJ2-4 TRBV6-6 TGTGCCAGCAGTTACGGAGGACAGCCCGAAGAGATTCAGTACTTC CASSYGGQPEEIQYF
- few TRBJ2-7 TRBV29-1 TGCAGCGTTAGCCGGCGGCAGTCCTACGAGCAGTACTTC CSVSRRQSYEQYF
- - TRBJ2-7 TRBV10-2 TGCGCCAGCAGGGAAAGGACAGCCTTACTCCACGAGCAGTACTTC CASRERTALLHEQYF
TRBD2 once TRBJ2-7 TRBV29-1 TGCAGCGTAGCTAGCGGGAGTCACTCCTACGAGCAGTACTTC CSVASGSHSYEQYF
- - TRBJ2-7 TRBV18 TGTGCCAGCTCACCCCCAGGAGGGTCCTACGAGCAGTACTTC CASSPPGGSYEQYF
- few TRBJ1-2 TRBV5-1 TGCGCCAGCAGCTTGGGCGCCGTTGGTTATGGCTACACCTTC CASSLGAVGYGYTF
TRBD1 - TRBJ1-1 TRBV7-9 TGTTCCAGCAGCTTACCCGACAGGGGAGCTTTCTTT CSSSLPDRGAFF
- - TRBJ2-2 TRBV2 TGTGCCAGCAGCGAACTGCAGGGTTTTGGCGGGGAGCTGTTTTTT CASSELQGFGGELFF
- - TRBJ2-2 TRBV5-8 TGTGCCAGCCTGACGACCCCAGGGGGGCGCCACACCGGGGAGCTGTTTTTT CASLTTPGGRHTGELFF
TRBD1 - TRBJ2-3 TRBV28 TGTGCCAGCAGTGTACAGGGGTCCATCACAGATACGCAGTATTTT CASSVQGSITDTQYF
TRBD1 - TRBJ2-3 TRBV5-1 TGCGCCAGCAAAGGACAGGGGGCCTTGGATACGCAGTATTTT CASKGQGALDTQYF
TRBD1 - TRBJ2-7 TRBV18 TGTGCCAGCTCACCCCCCGGCGGACAGGCCTACGAGCAGTACTTC CASSPPGGQAYEQYF
TRBD1 - TRBJ1-1 TRBV27 TGTGCCAGCAGTTTATATAGCCCGACAAACAGGGGTAGGCGGATGAACACTGAAGCTTTCTTT CASSLYSPTNRGRRMNTEAFF
TRBD1 - TRBJ1-3 TRBV7-9 TGTGCCAGCAGCCCGGGACAGGCTTTCTCTGGAAACACCATATATTTT CASSPGQAFSGNTIYF
TRBD2 once TRBJ2-3 TRBV5-1 TGCGCCAGTCTGGCGGGCGCTAGCGGGAGCACAGATACGCAGTATTTT CASLAGASGSTDTQYF
- many TRBJ2-7 TRBV11-3 TGTGCCAGCAGCTTAGATCAAGGCGGGACAGCAAGCTCCTACGAGCAGTACTTC CASSLDQGGTASSYEQYF
TRBD1 - TRBJ2-2 TRBV30 TGTGCCTGGAGGGGACAGGGTACCGGGGAGCTGTTTTTT CAWRGQGTGELFF
TRBD2 - TRBJ2-3 TRBV5-6 TGTGCCAGCAGCTTGGCTAGCGGACGCACAGATACGCAGTATTTT CASSLASGRTDTQYF
- once TRBJ1-2 TRBV7-9 TGTGCCAGCAGATCAACAGCGGGCTCGAAGTATGGCTACACCTTC CASRSTAGSKYGYTF
- - TRBJ1-2 TRBV6-5 TGTGCCAGCAGTTACTCGACACAGCGGGAGGGCTACACCTTC CASSYSTQREGYTF
TRBD1 - TRBJ2-1 TRBV15 TGTGCCACCAGCAGACGACAGGGCACCTACAATGAGCAGTTCTTC CATSRRQGTYNEQFF
- - TRBJ2-7 TRBV9 TGTGCCAGCAGCGTGGAATTGGACAGCTCCTACGAGCAGTACTTC CASSVELDSSYEQYF
TRBD1 - TRBJ1-2 TRBV30 TGTGCCTGGGAAGACAGGGGTAACTATGGCTACACCTTC CAWEDRGNYGYTF
TRBD1 - TRBJ1-5 TRBV6-6 TGTGCCAGCAGTGACGGGACAGGGATTCAGCCCCAGCATTTT CASSDGTGIQPQHF
- - TRBJ2-1 TRBV6-5 TGTGCCAGCAGTTACAGGGCGGGCTCACCCAATGAGCAGTTCTTC CASSYRAGSPNEQFF
TRBD2 - TRBJ2-1 TRBV6-1 TGTGCCAGCAGTGAGAGGGGGCCCGGGACTAGCGACTACAATGAGCAGTTCTTC CASSERGPGTSDYNEQFF
TRBD2 few TRBJ2-5 TRBV6-1 TGTGCCAGCAGCCAAGTAGCGGGGGGTGGTGAGACCCAGTACTTC CASSQVAGGGETQYF
- - TRBJ1-1 TRBV6-5 TGTGCCAGCAGTTACGCCGACAGGTTGGACACTGAAGCTTTCTTT CASSYADRLDTEAFF
TRBD1 - TRBJ1-2 TRBV5-1 TGCGCCAGCAGCTTGGGGGACAGGGGGCAAGACTACACCTTC CASSLGDRGQDYTF